This T cell receptor beta chain was identified in a study of OX40 agonist ivuxolimab in advanced cancers. Study at large: Having had anti-PD-1, anti-PD-L1 or anti-CTLA-4 therapy before was allowed, and roughly 38% had some. The study reported partial responses in three patients: one hepatocellular carcinoma, two cutaneous melanoma.

With 9 bases removed from V and 5 bases from J, the gap between germline ends came to 17 bases. CDR1 is LNHDA and CDR2 is SQIVND in the germline V gene (reference sequence). CDR3 length: 15 residues. The method was immunoSEQ multiplex PCR; TCRdb's version includes in-frame clones alone and lacks a portion of them. The sample holds around 80,000 clones, around 83% seen once. Exclusion applied to patients with autoimmune disease history or systemic immunosuppression. The rearrangement links TRBV19 to TRBJ1-6; no firm D call. This sequence was found in an adult with an advanced solid tumor such as melanoma, head and neck, liver or kidney cancer. This specimen was CD4+ or CD8+ T cells sorted from blood, taken in a trial of the OX40 agonist ivuxolimab. The CDR3 region is CARQSGSVDNSPLHF. CDR3 nucleotides: TGTGCCAGACAATCCGGGAGCGTGGATAATTCACCCCTCCACTTT.